A single sample gave rise to the 21 T cell receptor beta chains below, sequenced in a study of blood T cell repertoires in COVID-19. TCRdb keeps only in-frame clones here, not all; method: immunoSEQ multiplex PCR. In the table there are roughly 230,000 clones, nearly 90% of which are singletons. The sample taken for sequencing was peripheral blood. The receptors shown here come from an older woman with COVID-19, enrolled during active disease.

The V gene is TRBV3-1 (or the pseudogene TRBV3-2), the J gene TRBJ2-5, with TRBD2 matching over 12 bases. There are 18 residues in the CDR3. Germline values: CDR1 LGHDT, CDR2 YNNKEL (reference sequence). V was clipped by 2 bases and J by 3 bases; unmatched bases: 10. CDR3 region: CASSQLAGGPGFKETQYF. CDR3 DNA sequence: TGTGCCAGCAGCCAACTAGCGGGGGGGCCGGGTTTCAAAGAGACCCAGTACTTC.

The chain links TRBV10-3 to TRBJ1-1; no definite D call. CDR3 size: 15 residues. V was clipped by 0 bases and J by 4 bases, with 12 bases between them. Germline V lookup: CDR1 ENHRY, CDR2 SYGVKD. Here the CDR3 reads CAISESNRVLTEAFF. The CDR3 DNA reads as TGTGCCATCAGTGAGTCGAACAGAGTGCTCACTGAAGCTTTCTTT.

The rearrangement links TRBV6-6 to TRBJ1-2, with TRBD1 matching 7 bases. Germline V gives CDR1 MNHNY, CDR2 SVGAGI (reference sequence). V shed 5 bases and J 4 bases; nucleotides not matched to a gene: 4. The CDR3 has 13 residues. CDR3 nucleotides: TGTGCCAGCAGTATCGGGACAGCCTATGGCTACACCTTC. Its protein product is CASSIGTAYGYTF.

This clone was observed once. The rearrangement uses TRBV19 and TRBJ1-5, with 9 bases aligning to TRBD1. This CDR3 contains 16 residues. Germline CDR1 and CDR2: LNHDA and SQIVND (reference sequence). J lost 6 bases, V lost 1 base, and 7 bases had no gene match. This CDR3 reads CASSIAGTGWRQPQHF. CDR3 in DNA: TGTGCCAGTAGTATAGCCGGGACAGGGTGGCGTCAGCCCCAGCATTTT.

The V and J genes are TRBV11-2 and TRBJ2-1; a weak D match, TRBD1 (6 bases). The germline CDR1 and CDR2 sequences are SGHAT and FQNNGV. This CDR3 contains 13 residues. V lost 2 bases, J lost 15 bases, and 17 bases lay in between. The CDR3 DNA is TGTGCCAGCAGCTTACTTAGGACAGACGTGGGGTTCTTC. Encoded protein: CASSLLRTDVGFF. Complete variable domain (other parts from reference TRBV11-2 and TRBJ2-1): EAGVAQSPRYKIIEKRQSVAFWCNPISGHATLYWYQQILGQGPKLLIQFQNNGVVDDSQLPKDRFSAERLKGVDSTLKIQPAKLEDSAVYLCASSLLRTDVGFFGPGTRLTVL.

The chain links TRBV7-9 to TRBJ2-2; D might be TRBD2 (5 bases). CDR1 is SEHNR, CDR2 FQNEAQ, per germline (reference sequence). With 5 bases removed from V and 3 bases from J, the gap between germline ends came to 22 bases. The CDR3 runs to 18 residues. CDR3 bases: TGTGCCAGCAGCAGACGGACGGACTTGGGTGGCGACACCGGGGAGCTGTTTTTT. It encodes CASSRRTDLGGDTGELFF.

The rearrangement joins TRBV5-1 to TRBJ2-2; D perhaps matches TRBD1 (5 bases). Germline values: CDR1 SGHRS, CDR2 YFSETQ. CDR3 length equals 17 residues. Trimming took off 4 bases at V and 2 bases at J, with 18 bases between the two ends. The CDR3 DNA reads TGCGCCAGCAGCCCAGGTGTAAGGGGTGGAAACACCGGGGAGCTGTTTTTT. It translates to CASSPGVRGGNTGELFF.

This clone appeared once. The V gene is TRBV19, the J gene TRBJ2-7; D is perhaps TRBD1 (6 bases). In germline, CDR1 is LNHDA, CDR2 SQIVND (reference sequence). V was clipped by 1 base and J by 0 bases, with 10 bases between them. There are 15 residues in the CDR3. DNA for the CDR3: TGTGCCAGTAGTATAGCGACAGGTAGCTCCTACGAGCAGTACTTC. Its translation is CASSIATGSSYEQYF.

V gene TRBV15 combines with J gene TRBJ1-1; TRBD1 aligns across 7 bases. The germline V gene has CDR1 LNHNV and CDR2 YYDKDF (reference sequence). V was clipped by 0 bases and J by 0 bases; unmatched bases: 10. CDR3 length: 18 residues. The CDR3 nucleotides read TGTGCCACCAGCAGAGAACAGGGGAGCTCTACAATGAACACTGAAGCTTTCTTT. Amino acid sequence: CATSREQGSSTMNTEAFF.

CDR3: CASSLGQGAAFF. The CDR3 DNA sequence: TGTGCCAGCAGCCTGGGACAGGGGGCGGCTTTCTTT. The chain couples TRBV11-1 to TRBJ1-1; TRBD1 matches 12 bases. The CDR3 contains 12 residues. Trimming cost V 5 bases and J 11 bases; bases outside gene matches: 3. CDR1 is SGHAT and CDR2 is FQDESV in the germline V gene (reference sequence).

J is TRBJ1-4 and V is TRBV4-1; 8 bases fit TRBD1. J lost 7 bases, V lost 5 bases, and 3 bases had no gene match. Germline V CDR1 and CDR2: MGHRA, YSYEKL. The CDR3 length is 13 residues. CDR3 sequence reads: CASSTQGAEKLFF. CDR3 sequence (DNA): TGCGCCAGCAGCACCCAGGGGGCTGAAAAACTGTTTTTT.

The chain combines TRBV20-1 with TRBJ1-5; 8 bases line up with TRBD1. This CDR3 region has 15 residues. Germline V gives CDR1 DFQATT, CDR2 SNEGSKA (reference sequence). V lost 3 bases to trimming and J lost 2 bases; unmatched junction nucleotides: 6. For the CDR3, the DNA is TGCAGTGCTAGTCCAGGGGGCTGGGGCAATCAGCCCCAGCATTTT. Encoded protein: CSASPGGWGNQPQHF.

V and J are TRBV6-5 and TRBJ2-7; tentatively, D is TRBD1 (5 bases). Germline V gene sequence: CDR1 MNHEY, CDR2 SVGAGI. This CDR3 is built from 13 residues. V dropped 7 bases and J dropped 1 base, with 11 bases sitting between them. The CDR3 nucleotides are TGTGCCAGCAATCCGTCAGGGTCCTACGAGCAGTACTTC. This translates into CASNPSGSYEQYF.

The V and J genes are TRBV11-3 and TRBJ2-3; 13 positions agree with TRBD2. V lost 5 bases and J lost 1; bases outside the gene matches: 3. Germline assignment: CDR1 SGHNT and CDR2 YENEEA. The CDR3 runs 16 residues. Written as DNA, the CDR3 is TGTGCCAGCAGCCCAGGACTAGCGGGGGGCACAGATACGCAGTATTTT. Protein product: CASSPGLAGGTDTQYF.

V gene TRBV9 combines with J gene TRBJ1-1; D is unresolved. The V and J ends lost 0 bases and 4 bases respectively, with 10 bases between them. Germline V CDR1 and CDR2: SGDLS, YYNGEE. The CDR3 has 14 amino acids. CDR3 protein: CASSVAVRATEAFF. The CDR3 DNA reads as TGTGCCAGCAGCGTAGCTGTGAGGGCCACTGAAGCTTTCTTT.

This chain uses TRBV6-2 or TRBV6-3 with TRBJ2-1; D may be TRBD1 (6 bases). Germline CDR1 is MNHEY and CDR2 is SVGEGT. The V gene lost 6 bases and the J gene lost 0 bases, with 18 bases spanning the gap. The CDR3 runs 17 residues. The CDR3 nucleotides read TGTGCCAGCAGCCATCGGACAGTACCGAGCTCCTACAATGAGCAGTTCTTC. Protein product: CASSHRTVPSSYNEQFF.

V gene TRBV18 combines with J gene TRBJ2-3; 10 bases align to TRBD2. This CDR3 has 15 amino acids. Germline V CDR1 and CDR2: KGHSH, LQKENI. V shed 4 bases, J shed 5 bases, and the junction held 6 bases outside the gene matches. This CDR3 reads CASSRSGGARDTQYF. The CDR3 region has the DNA TGTGCCAGCTCACGAAGCGGGGGGGCCAGAGATACGCAGTATTTT.

This clone was seen only a few times. The chain links TRBV3-1 (or the pseudogene TRBV3-2) to TRBJ2-7, with D unresolved. CDR1 is LGHDT and CDR2 is YNNKEL in the germline V gene (reference sequence). The CDR3 length is 13 residues. V was trimmed by 1 base and J by 9 bases, leaving 13 bases between them. The CDR3 region is CASSQGLYVWQYF. CDR3 nucleotide sequence: TGTGCCAGCAGCCAAGGGCTTTACGTATGGCAGTACTTC.

The rearrangement links TRBV4-3 to TRBJ2-5; D gene uncertain. Germline loops: CDR1 LGHNA, CDR2 YSLEER. Trimming pared 0 bases from V and 7 bases from J, leaving 15 bases between. The CDR3 is 15 residues long. The CDR3 DNA reads TGCGCCAGCAGCCAAGATTTGAGAACAGACCGGACCCAGTACTTC. Translating gives CASSQDLRTDRTQYF.

In this sample, this clone turned up once. The chain links TRBV19 to TRBJ1-3; TRBD1 might be the D (6 bases). V was cut by 5 bases and J by 3 bases, with 11 bases left in between. Germline V gene data show CDR1 as LNHDA and CDR2 as SQIVND (reference sequence). This CDR3 region has 14 residues. DNA of the CDR3: TGTGCCAGTAGTCGGACAGCAAGTGGAAACACCATATATTTT. Amino acids: CASSRTASGNTIYF.

V usage is TRBV5-4 and J usage is TRBJ2-3; D uncertain. Germline CDR1 SGHNT, CDR2 YYREEE (reference sequence). The CDR3 consists of 14 residues. V lost 3 bases and J 0 bases, leaving 8 bases between the germline ends. CDR3 sequence (DNA): TGTGCCAGCAGCTCGTCGCGGAGCACAGATACGCAGTATTTT. It is translated as CASSSSRSTDTQYF.